This T cell receptor (beta chain) was profiled in a study of shared clonotypes between healthy human individuals (TCRdb year 2020). As for the study more broadly: The cohort included three men and a couple of women between 18 and 49 years of age. Each donor's leukapheresis produced roughly between roughly 0.85 and 10 billion PBMCs. To estimate repertoire size and how much clonotypes are shared between individuals, the study performed deep sequencing of blood TCR repertoires from roughly five healthy adults. To increase sequencing depth and limit assay-specific biases, different laboratories used diverse techniques to prepare libraries and sequence TCR repertoires. For each donor, three plates each were used for CD4 naive and CD4 memory, two plates were used for CD8 naive, and one plate was used for CD8 memory. Paper-wide results and their limitations: Based on pairwise subsampling, the degree of clonotype sharing among donors was expected to be affected by sequencing depth. Sharing across a handful of donors was observed for about 5% of naive CD4, over 3% of naive CD8, about 2.5% of memory CD4, and approximately 0.41% of memory CD8 clonotypes. Clonotypes shared by all four sorted-subset donors showed higher generation probabilities than non-shared clonotypes. Larger estimated clonotype richness was generally found for naive subsets than for memory subsets. Only blood was sampled, and tissue TCR repertoires likely differ from those in blood. Rarefaction of sorted-subset datasets indicated incomplete sequencing despite the large sequencing depth. The genetic and exposure-history diversity represented was limited by the small number of donors.

Using the deep immunoSEQ assay, multiplex PCR amplified TCR CDR3 regions from genomic DNA. Genomic DNA extracted from each cell subset was distributed evenly over all wells of several immunoSEQ 96-well plates, and each plate served as one replicate. For sorted subsets, each replicate PCR was loaded with about 0.2 ug genomic DNA, equivalent to 25,000 to 35,000 T cell genomes. Purified libraries were quantified with a Qubit 3.0 fluorometer, sized on a Bioanalyzer 2100, and re-quantified with the KAPA Library Quantification kit. Every immunoSEQ 96-well plate was sequenced on a dedicated single-read 150-cycle Illumina NextSeq 550 flow cell. As for the original processing: Because the immunoSEQ output included only junctional sequences and no quality scores, the filtering could not be the same as the filtering used for full-length reads. Sequences were annotated with PyIR, a Python wrapper for IgBLAST v1.9, and V/J genes and CDR3 were assigned using IMGT germline references. Reads were removed for weak V/J assignments (E-value above 1e-6), missing CDR3, stop codons, out-of-frame junctions, or ambiguous translated residues. A V3J clonotype was defined by an identical inferred V gene, J gene, and CDR3 amino acid sequence. Percentage overlap between repertoires was calculated by dividing the number of shared unique clonotypes by the size of the smaller repertoire. Richness of each repertoire was evaluated using RTK rarefaction, the Chao1 estimator, and Recon v2.1 estimates of unobserved clonotypes. OLGA was used to compute generation probabilities for all TCRbeta clonotypes that the gDNA method yielded from a handful of donors. TCRdb holds this immuneACCESS table with in-frame rearrangements only. Some clones are missing; in checked studies, unresolved V genes explain under half, and the rest has no known cause. That table supplies the V and J calls and clone size; D and trimming were determined from the DNA. In this sample the table shows some 2,500,000 clones, 93% of which occur a single time. The ten biggest clones cover 0.36% of the sample.

In the case of this clone: Its antigen has not been determined. Per-base qualities were not stored, and no clone one base away is much larger.

Healthy HIV-negative adults with no recently reported acute infections or vaccinations were included as donors. Every donor was a Caucasian adult living in Nashville, Tennessee, USA. CD4+ T cells were enriched by magnetic negative selection, after which naive cells were positively selected on CD45RA and the negative fraction was taken as the memory subset. Blood was obtained by leukapheresis, after which PBMCs were separated by Ficoll-Histopaque density gradient centrifugation and cryopreserved in liquid nitrogen vapor phase. Analytical flow cytometry was used to check the purity and quantity of each magnetically sorted T cell population. Genomic DNA was isolated from every sorted fraction and measured by UV absorbance on a Nanodrop 2000c. The germline ends are 9 bases apart after V is trimmed by 2 bases and J by 8 bases. Taken from the germline V gene (reference sequence), the CDR1 and CDR2 loops are DFQATT and SNEGSKA. The CDR3 covers 11 residues, taking in both the cysteine and the phenylalanine. The only DNA kept is the CDR3, 33 bases in frame from the first base.

The sequence is built from TRBV20-1 and TRBJ1-2; the D gene lacks a confident call. The sequenced material came from naive CD4+ T cells from PBMCs. Reading the label with the study, this specimen's cell subset or site is: CD45RA+ positively selected. The receptor's source is a young man in good health. Some clones in this sample may be carry-over from other donors' samples. The DNA sequence is as follows: TGCAGTGCTAGATCCGCGAGGGGCTACACCTTC. Translated, this gives CSARSARGYTF.